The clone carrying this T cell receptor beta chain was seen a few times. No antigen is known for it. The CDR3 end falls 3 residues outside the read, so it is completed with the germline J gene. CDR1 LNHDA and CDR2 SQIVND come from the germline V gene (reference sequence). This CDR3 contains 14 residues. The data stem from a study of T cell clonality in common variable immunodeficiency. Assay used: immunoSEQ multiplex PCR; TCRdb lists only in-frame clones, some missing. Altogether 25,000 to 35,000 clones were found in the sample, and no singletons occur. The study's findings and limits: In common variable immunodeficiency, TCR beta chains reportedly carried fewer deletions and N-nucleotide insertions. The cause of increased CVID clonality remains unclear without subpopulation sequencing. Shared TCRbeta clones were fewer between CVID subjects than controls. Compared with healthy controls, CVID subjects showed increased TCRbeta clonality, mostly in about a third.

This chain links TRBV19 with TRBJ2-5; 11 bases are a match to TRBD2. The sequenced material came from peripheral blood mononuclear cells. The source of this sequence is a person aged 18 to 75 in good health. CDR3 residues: CASSPHTSGGTQYF. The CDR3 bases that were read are TGTGCCAGTAGCCCGCACACTAGCGGGGGTACC. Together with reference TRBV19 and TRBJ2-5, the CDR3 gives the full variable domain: DGGITQSPKYLFRKEGQNVTLSCEQNLNHDAMYWYRQDPGQGLRLIYYSQIVNDFQKGDIAEGYSVSREKKESFPLTVTSAQKNPTAFYLCASSPHTSGGTQYFGPGTRLLVL.